A single sample is the source of the 21 T cell receptor beta chains below, sequenced in a study of Ad26.COV2.S vaccination and SARS-CoV-2 variants. The repertoire was sequenced with immunoSEQ multiplex PCR; TCRdb's copy has only in-frame clones and lacks some. The sample yields 350,000 to 500,000 clones, around 90% seen once. Treatment noted: some 20 received Ad26.COV2.S at low or high dose, single or two shots; roughly 5 received placebo; per-sample allocation not given. The study sampled participants on day 63 after the first vaccine or placebo injection. Sample: peripheral blood, taken in a trial of Ad26.COV2.S vaccine versus placebo. The receptors derive from a person between 18 and 65 years old who received the Ad26.COV2.S COVID-19 vaccine or a placebo.

This clone was recorded once. The chain joins TRBV27 to TRBJ2-7; TRBD1 matches 7 bases. This CDR3 has 15 amino acids. CDR1 is MNHEY and CDR2 is SMNVEV in the germline V gene (reference sequence). The junction had 8 bases not matched to a gene; V was cut back by 6 bases and J by 0 bases. This chain's CDR3 is CASSFGTEHSYEQYF. CDR3 in DNA: TGTGCCAGCAGCTTCGGGACAGAGCACTCCTACGAGCAGTACTTC.

On this clone: Other DNA sequences in this sample translate to the same CDR3. The J gene is TRBJ2-1, the V gene TRBV12-3 or TRBV12-4; D might be TRBD2 (6 bases). This CDR3 is built from 13 residues. V was cut by 5 bases and J by 3 bases, with 8 bases left in between. CDR3 residues: CASSLGLYNEQFF. DNA of the CDR3: TGTGCCAGCAGTCTGGGACTCTACAATGAGCAGTTCTTC.

The chain's CDR3 is CASKWGVEPQHF. CDR3 bases: TGTGCCAGCAAATGGGGGGTTGAGCCCCAGCATTTT. The genes are TRBV28 and TRBJ1-5, with TRBD1 as a possible D gene (5 bases). V was clipped by 7 bases and J by 8 bases, with 12 bases between them. CDR3 length: 12 amino acids. Germline CDR1 MDHEN, CDR2 SYDVKM.

CDR3 bases: TGTGCCAGCAGCTTAAATCGGTTCCGACAGCGTCAAGAGACCCAGTACTTC. Protein sequence: CASSLNRFRQRQETQYF. The rearrangement links TRBV7-2 to TRBJ2-5; a weak D match, TRBD1 (5 bases). The germline V gene encodes CDR1 SGHTA and CDR2 FQGNSA. V lost 2 bases to trimming and J lost 2 bases, with 18 bases between them. This CDR3 contains 17 residues.

The chain is built from TRBV4-3 and TRBJ2-1; 9 nucleotides align to TRBD1. Trimming took 0 bases from V and 4 from J; bases not matched to a gene: 7. The CDR3 has 17 amino acids. Germline V CDR1 and CDR2: LGHNA, YSLEER. The CDR3 DNA reads as TGCGCCAGCAGCCAAGATTCCCTCGACAGGGGGTACAATGAGCAGTTCTTC. Translation gives CASSQDSLDRGYNEQFF.

In nucleotides, the CDR3 is TGCGCCAGCACAACCGGACTAGCGGCCTACGAGCAGTACTTC. The encoded protein is CASTTGLAAYEQYF. The genes are TRBV5-1 and TRBJ2-7; 10 bases line up with TRBD2. Trimming at V came to 6 bases and at J to 2 bases, leaving 5 bases not matched to a gene. The germline gives CDR1 SGHRS, CDR2 YFSETQ. This CDR3 region has 14 residues.

This clone was counted a single time. CDR3 in amino acids: CASRREGSVSYEQYF. The CDR3 DNA follows: TGTGCCAGCAGACGGGAAGGGAGCGTCTCCTACGAGCAGTACTTC. V usage is TRBV7-8 and J usage is TRBJ2-7; possibly TRBD2 for D (5 bases). With 6 bases removed from V and 0 bases from J, the gap between germline ends came to 15 bases. Germline CDR1 SGHVS, CDR2 FQNEAQ. This CDR3 has 15 residues. Supplemented by reference TRBV7-8 and TRBJ2-7, the full variable domain reads GAGVSQSPRYKVAKRGQDVALRCDPISGHVSLFWYQQALGQGPEFLTYFQNEAQLDKSGLPSDRFFAERPEGSVSTLKIQRTQQEDSAVYLCASRREGSVSYEQYFGPGTRLTVT.

The genes are TRBV24-1 and TRBJ2-6; weak D call: TRBD1 (5 bases). Deletions cut 1 base from V and 1 base from J, with 7 bases between. There are 16 residues in the CDR3. The germline CDR1 and CDR2 sequences are KGHDR and SFDVKD. DNA of the CDR3: TGTGCCACCAGTGATTTTTCAGGGTCTGGGGCCAACGTCCTGACTTTC. Its translation: CATSDFSGSGANVLTF.

The chain has TRBV6-5 and TRBJ2-7, with 9 bases aligning to TRBD2. V trimming: 7 bases; J trimming: 4 bases; junction bases outside the gene matches: 8. CDR1 is MNHEY, CDR2 SVGAGI, per germline. There are 14 residues in the CDR3. The DNA of the CDR3 is TGTGCCAGCACCCGTAGCGGGAGTGGTTACGAGCAGTACTTC. As protein: CASTRSGSGYEQYF.

The table lists this clone with a count of one. The chain is built from TRBV5-3 and TRBJ2-7; the match to TRBD1 covers 8 bases. TRBV5-3 qualifies as an ORF whose function is uncertain. Trimming removed 3 bases from V and 3 bases from J; junction bases left unmatched: 17. This CDR3 comprises 18 residues. As DNA, the CDR3 is TGTGCCAGAAGCTCTTCGAAATTGGACAGGGCTATGGGCTACGAGCAGTACTTC. As protein: CARSSSKLDRAMGYEQYF.

The chain couples TRBV19 to TRBJ2-1; 7 nucleotides match TRBD1. The CDR3 totals 15 residues. The germline V gene encodes CDR1 LNHDA and CDR2 SQIVND (reference sequence). With V trimmed by 4 bases and J by 4 bases, 7 bases remained unmatched. DNA for the CDR3: TGTGCCAGTAGTACTATGGACAGGTCTTACAATGAGCAGTTCTTC. It yields the protein CASSTMDRSYNEQFF.

The V and J genes are TRBV10-1 and TRBJ1-4; possibly TRBD1 for D (5 bases). This CDR3 is 19 amino acids long. The germline V gene has CDR1 WNHNN and CDR2 SYGVQD (reference sequence). Trimming cost V 6 bases and J 4 bases, with 27 bases left between them. CDR3 sequence reads: CASRPGTNPTINGNEKLFF. The CDR3 DNA reads TGCGCCAGCAGACCCGGGACCAATCCAACTATCAACGGTAATGAAAAACTGTTTTTT.

This chain uses TRBV28 with TRBJ2-7; 8 positions agree with TRBD1. The CDR3 is 16 residues long. Germline assignment: CDR1 MDHEN and CDR2 SYDVKM. V lost 2 bases and J lost 4; bases outside the gene matches: 10. The CDR3 protein is CASSLTRAGGGYEQYF. The CDR3 DNA reads as TGTGCCAGCAGTTTAACGAGGGCAGGGGGCGGGTACGAGCAGTACTTC. The variable domain in full, with the rest retrieved from reference TRBV28 and TRBJ2-7, is DVKVTQSSRYLVKRTGEKVFLECVQDMDHENMFWYRQDPGLGLRLIYFSYDVKMKEKGDIPEGYSVSREKKERFSLILESASTNQTSMYLCASSLTRAGGGYEQYFGPGTRLTVT.

The chain employs TRBV5-1 and TRBJ2-5; a weak D match, TRBD1 (5 bases). The CDR3 consists of 15 residues. Germline V gene lookup returns CDR1 SGHRS and CDR2 YFSETQ. V gave up 4 bases and J gave up 6 bases, with 19 bases separating them. As DNA, the CDR3 is TGCGCCAGCAGCGGGTCGGGTAGGGGCGCGAAGACCCAGTACTTC. Protein product: CASSGSGRGAKTQYF.

The rearrangement links TRBV9 to TRBJ2-3, with TRBD2 matching 12 bases. The CDR3 has 16 amino acids. The V gene's germline CDR1 is SGDLS and CDR2 YYNGEE. Trimming cost V 3 bases and J 6 bases; bases outside gene matches: 8. The CDR3 nucleotides are TGTGCCAGCAGCGCGGGGACTAGCGGGCCCCTTGATACGCAGTATTTT. This codes for CASSAGTSGPLDTQYF.

This sequence joins TRBV28 and TRBJ2-3; TRBD2 matches 15 bases. Germline assignment: CDR1 MDHEN and CDR2 SYDVKM. The CDR3 extends over 17 amino acids. V shed 5 bases and J 4 bases; nucleotides not matched to a gene: 7. CDR3: CASSPPGLAGGADTQYF. The CDR3 nucleotides are TGTGCCAGCAGTCCACCGGGACTAGCGGGAGGAGCAGATACGCAGTATTTT.

The rearrangement joins TRBV12-3 or TRBV12-4 to TRBJ2-3; D gene unclear. The V end was cut by 6 bases, the J end by 6 bases, with 10 bases between. This CDR3 spans 12 amino acids. CDR3 sequence (DNA): TGTGCCAGCAGCCCCCTCGGGGATACGCAGTATTTT. Its protein product is CASSPLGDTQYF.

This rearrangement joins TRBV24-1 to TRBJ2-1, with 8 bases aligning to TRBD2. CDR1 is KGHDR, CDR2 SFDVKD, per germline. The length of the CDR3 is 17 residues. V was clipped by 4 bases and J by 3 bases; unmatched bases: 10. CDR3 in DNA: TGTGCCACCAGTGACCTGGGTAGCGGGAATATCTACAATGAGCAGTTCTTC. Translating gives CATSDLGSGNIYNEQFF.

V gene TRBV11-3 combines with J gene TRBJ2-5; 10 bases align to TRBD1. CDR1 and CDR2 from the germline V gene are SGHNT and YENEEA. CDR3 length: 15 amino acids. Losses at the gene ends were 4 bases for V and 1 base for J; bases not matched to a gene: 3. CDR3 DNA: TGTGCCAGCAGCTCGAGGACAGGGGGCCAAGAGACCCAGTACTTC. Amino acid sequence: CASSSRTGGQETQYF.

The count of this clone is one. The chain is built from TRBV28 and TRBJ2-7, with 10 bases matching TRBD1. This CDR3 has 14 amino acids. Germline lookup yields CDR1 MDHEN and CDR2 SYDVKM. J lost 4 bases, V lost 6 bases, and 6 bases had no gene match. This chain's CDR3 is CASRDRDRGYEQYF. CDR3 nucleotides: TGTGCCAGCAGGGACCGGGACAGGGGTTACGAGCAGTACTTC.

J is TRBJ2-7 and V is TRBV3-1 (or the pseudogene TRBV3-2); 8 positions match TRBD1. This CDR3 spans 16 amino acids. V shed 0 bases, J shed 3 bases, and the junction held 7 bases outside the gene matches. Germline V gives CDR1 LGHDT, CDR2 YNNKEL (reference sequence). This CDR3 reads CASSQEAGRGHYEQYF. Here the CDR3 DNA reads TGTGCCAGCAGCCAAGAAGCAGGCAGGGGGCACTACGAGCAGTACTTC.